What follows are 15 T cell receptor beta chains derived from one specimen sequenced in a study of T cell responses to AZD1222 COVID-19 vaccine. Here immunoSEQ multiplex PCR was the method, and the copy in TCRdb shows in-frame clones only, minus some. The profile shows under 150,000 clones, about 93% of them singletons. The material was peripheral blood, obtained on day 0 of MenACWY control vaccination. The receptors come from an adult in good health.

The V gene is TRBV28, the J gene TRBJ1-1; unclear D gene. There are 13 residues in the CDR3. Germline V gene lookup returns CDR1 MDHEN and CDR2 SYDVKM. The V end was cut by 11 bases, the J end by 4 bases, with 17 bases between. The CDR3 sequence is CALQGPWSTEAFF. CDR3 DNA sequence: TGTGCCCTCCAAGGTCCTTGGAGCACTGAAGCTTTCTTT.

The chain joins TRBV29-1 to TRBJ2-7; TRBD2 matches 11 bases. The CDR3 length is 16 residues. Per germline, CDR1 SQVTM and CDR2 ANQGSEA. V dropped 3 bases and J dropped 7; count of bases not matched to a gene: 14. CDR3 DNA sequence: TGCAGCGTTGAGTTTTGGGTTTCGGGACTAGCGGTAGAGCAGTACTTC. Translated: CSVEFWVSGLAVEQYF.

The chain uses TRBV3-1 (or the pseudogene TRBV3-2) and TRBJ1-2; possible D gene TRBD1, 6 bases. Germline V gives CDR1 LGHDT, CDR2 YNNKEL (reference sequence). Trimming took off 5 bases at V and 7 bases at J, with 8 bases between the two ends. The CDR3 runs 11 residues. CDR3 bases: TGTGCCAGCAGCTACAGGGTTGGCTACACCTTC. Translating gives CASSYRVGYTF.

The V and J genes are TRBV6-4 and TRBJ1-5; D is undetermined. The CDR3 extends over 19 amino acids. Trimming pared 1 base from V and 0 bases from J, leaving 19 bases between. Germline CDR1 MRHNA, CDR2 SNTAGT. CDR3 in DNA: TGTGCCAGCAGTGACTGGGCACCTCTCGGCCCTTATAGCAATCAGCCCCAGCATTTT. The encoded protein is CASSDWAPLGPYSNQPQHF.

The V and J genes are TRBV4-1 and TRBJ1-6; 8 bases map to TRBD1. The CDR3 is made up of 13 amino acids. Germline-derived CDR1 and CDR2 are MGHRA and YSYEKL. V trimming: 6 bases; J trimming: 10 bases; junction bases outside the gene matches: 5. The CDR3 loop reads CASRGQANSPLHF. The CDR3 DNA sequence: TGCGCCAGCAGGGGACAGGCTAACTCACCCCTCCACTTT.

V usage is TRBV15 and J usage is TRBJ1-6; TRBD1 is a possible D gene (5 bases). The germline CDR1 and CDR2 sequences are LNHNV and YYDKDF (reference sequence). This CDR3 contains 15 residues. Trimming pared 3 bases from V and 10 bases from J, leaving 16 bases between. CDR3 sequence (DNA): TGTGCCACCAGCAGGACAGACCGAAGCCCATCACCCCTCCACTTT. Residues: CATSRTDRSPSPLHF.

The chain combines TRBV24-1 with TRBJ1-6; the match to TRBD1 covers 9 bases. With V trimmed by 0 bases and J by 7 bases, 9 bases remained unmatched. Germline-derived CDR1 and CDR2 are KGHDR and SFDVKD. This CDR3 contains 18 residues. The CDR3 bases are TGTGCCACCAGTGATTTGCCCAACAGGGGGCGTGGGAATTCACCCCTCCACTTT. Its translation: CATSDLPNRGRGNSPLHF.

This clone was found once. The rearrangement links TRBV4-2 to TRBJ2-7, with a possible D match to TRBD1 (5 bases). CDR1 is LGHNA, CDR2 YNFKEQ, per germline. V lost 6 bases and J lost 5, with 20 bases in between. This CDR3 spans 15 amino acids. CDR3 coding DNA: TGTGCCAGCAGTCCAGACACAGGCTTCCCTAACGAGCAGTACTTC. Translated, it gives CASSPDTGFPNEQYF.

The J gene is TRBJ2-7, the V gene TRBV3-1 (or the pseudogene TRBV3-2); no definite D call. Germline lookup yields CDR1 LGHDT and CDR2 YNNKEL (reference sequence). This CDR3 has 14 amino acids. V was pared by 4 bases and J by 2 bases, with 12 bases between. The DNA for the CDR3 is TGTGCCAGCAGCCGGCGCTATTCTGCCTACGAGCAGTACTTC. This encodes CASSRRYSAYEQYF.

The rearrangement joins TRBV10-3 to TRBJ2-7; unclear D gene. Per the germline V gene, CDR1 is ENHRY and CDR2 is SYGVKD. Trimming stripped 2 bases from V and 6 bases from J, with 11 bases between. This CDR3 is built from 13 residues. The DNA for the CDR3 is TGTGCCATCAGTGAGGGGATAGGTCCCGAGCAGTACTTC. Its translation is CAISEGIGPEQYF.

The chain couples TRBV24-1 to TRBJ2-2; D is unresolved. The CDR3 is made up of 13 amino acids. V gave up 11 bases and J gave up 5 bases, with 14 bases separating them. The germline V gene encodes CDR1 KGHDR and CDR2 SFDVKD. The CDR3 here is CASHSQRTGELFF. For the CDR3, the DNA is TGTGCCAGCCACAGCCAGAGGACCGGGGAGCTGTTTTTT.

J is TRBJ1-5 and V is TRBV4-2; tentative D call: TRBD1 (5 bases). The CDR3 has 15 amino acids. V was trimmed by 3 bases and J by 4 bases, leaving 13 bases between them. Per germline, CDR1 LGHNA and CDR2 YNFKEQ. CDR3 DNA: TGTGCCAGCAGCCAGGCCGGGGGGATAAATCAGCCCCAGCATTTT. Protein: CASSQAGGINQPQHF.

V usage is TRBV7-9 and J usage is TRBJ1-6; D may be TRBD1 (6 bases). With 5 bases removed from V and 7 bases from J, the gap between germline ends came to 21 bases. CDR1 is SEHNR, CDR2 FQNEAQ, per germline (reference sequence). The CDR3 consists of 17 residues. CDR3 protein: CASSRGWSGQMNSPLHF. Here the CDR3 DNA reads TGTGCCAGCAGCCGAGGGTGGTCGGGACAAATGAATTCACCCCTCCACTTT.

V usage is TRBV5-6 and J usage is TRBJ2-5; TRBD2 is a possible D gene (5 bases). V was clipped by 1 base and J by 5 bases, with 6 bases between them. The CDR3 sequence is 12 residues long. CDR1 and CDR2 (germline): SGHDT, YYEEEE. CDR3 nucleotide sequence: TGTGCCAGCAGCTTGTCGGGGGAGACCCAGTACTTC. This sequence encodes CASSLSGETQYF.

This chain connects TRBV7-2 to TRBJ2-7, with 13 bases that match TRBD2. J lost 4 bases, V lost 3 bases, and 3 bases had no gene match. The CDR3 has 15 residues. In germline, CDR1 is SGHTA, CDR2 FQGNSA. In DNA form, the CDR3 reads TGTGCCAGCAGCTTGTGGACTAGCGGGAGTTACGAGCAGTACTTC. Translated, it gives CASSLWTSGSYEQYF.